This T cell receptor (beta chain) is drawn from a study of cytomegalovirus exposure and HLA in healthy donors. Broader study findings: What TCR beta sequences reportedly achieved was accurate prediction of HLA-A and HLA-B alleles in most subjects.

This clone has just a few counts. Its antigen is still unknown. The trim removed 4 bases at V and 5 bases at J, leaving 12 bases unmatched. The CDR3 has 17 amino acids. The germline V gene encodes CDR1 MNHEY and CDR2 SMNVEV (reference sequence). The PCR was carried out with 60 Vbeta primers and 13 Jbeta primers. TCRdb keeps only in-frame clones here, not all; method: immunoSEQ multiplex PCR. The sample has more than 140,000 clones; over 75% are singletons. The chain carries TRBV27 and TRBJ2-1; 9 nucleotides agree with TRBD2. The TCR comes from a man younger than 45 in good health and CMV-seropositive. The sequenced sample consisted of PBMCs. CDR3 sequence reads: CASSSPHAAGGDNEQFF. CDR3 DNA: TGTGCCAGCAGTTCTCCTCATGCGGCGGGAGGGGACAATGAGCAGTTCTTC.